A few counts support the clone carrying this T cell receptor (beta chain). The sample is drawn from a study of beta chain features in type 1 diabetes. cDNA synthesis used the whole RNA isolate, giving expressed TCRB sequences. Some clones are missing from TCRdb's copy, which holds only in-frame ones; the method was immunoSEQ multiplex PCR. The sample consists of approximately 330,000 clones, approximately 9.9% of them appearing once. The CDR3 sequence is 13 residues long. Germline CDR1 and CDR2: SGHVS and FQNEAQ. The V and J ends lost 1 base and 10 bases, in that order; junction bases with no gene match: 4.

The source material was naive CD4+ T cells from blood. This TCR derives from a woman aged 25 to 39 in good health. The rearrangement links TRBV7-8 to TRBJ2-1; 7 bases are shared with TRBD2. The CDR3 sequence is CASSLVAGEEQFF. CDR3 DNA: TGTGCCAGCAGCTTAGTCGCGGGAGAGGAGCAGTTCTTC.